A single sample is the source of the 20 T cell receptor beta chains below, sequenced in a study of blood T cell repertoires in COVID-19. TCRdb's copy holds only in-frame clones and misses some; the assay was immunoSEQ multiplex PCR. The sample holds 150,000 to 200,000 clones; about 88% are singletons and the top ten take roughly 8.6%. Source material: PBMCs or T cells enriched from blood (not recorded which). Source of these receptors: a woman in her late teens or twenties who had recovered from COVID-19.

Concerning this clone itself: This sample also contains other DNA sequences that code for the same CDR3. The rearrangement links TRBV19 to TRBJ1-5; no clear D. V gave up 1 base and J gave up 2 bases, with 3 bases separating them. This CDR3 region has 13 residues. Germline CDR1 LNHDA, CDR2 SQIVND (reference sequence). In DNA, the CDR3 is TGTGCCAGTAGTATAGGCGGCAATCAGCCCCAGCATTTT. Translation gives CASSIGGNQPQHF.

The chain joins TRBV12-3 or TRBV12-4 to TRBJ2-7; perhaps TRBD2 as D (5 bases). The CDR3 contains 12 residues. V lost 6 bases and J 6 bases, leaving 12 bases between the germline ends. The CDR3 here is CASSLTGFEQYF. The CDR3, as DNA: TGTGCCAGCAGCCTCACGGGATTCGAGCAGTACTTC.

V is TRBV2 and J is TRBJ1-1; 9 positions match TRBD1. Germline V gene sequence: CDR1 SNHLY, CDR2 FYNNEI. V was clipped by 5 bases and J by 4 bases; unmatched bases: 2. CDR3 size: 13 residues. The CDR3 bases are TGTGCCAGCAGTAAGGACAGGGGCACTGAAGCTTTCTTT. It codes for CASSKDRGTEAFF.

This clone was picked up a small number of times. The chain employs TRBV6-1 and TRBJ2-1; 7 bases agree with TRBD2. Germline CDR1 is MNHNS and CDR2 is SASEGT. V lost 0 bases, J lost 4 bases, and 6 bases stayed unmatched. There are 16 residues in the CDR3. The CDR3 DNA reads TGTGCCAGCAGTGAAGCCCCTGCGGGGGTATACAATGAGCAGTTCTTC. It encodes CASSEAPAGVYNEQFF.

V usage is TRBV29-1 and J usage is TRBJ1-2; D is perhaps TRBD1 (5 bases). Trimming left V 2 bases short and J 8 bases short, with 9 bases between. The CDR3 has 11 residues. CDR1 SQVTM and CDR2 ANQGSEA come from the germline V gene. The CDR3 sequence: CSVEQEGGYTF. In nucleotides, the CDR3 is TGCAGCGTTGAACAGGAGGGGGGCTACACCTTC.

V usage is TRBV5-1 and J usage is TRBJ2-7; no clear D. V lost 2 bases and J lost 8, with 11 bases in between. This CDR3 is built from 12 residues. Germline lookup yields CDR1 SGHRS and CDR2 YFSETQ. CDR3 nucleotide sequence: TGCGCCAGCAGCTTAGACACCGATAAGCAGTACTTC. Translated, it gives CASSLDTDKQYF.

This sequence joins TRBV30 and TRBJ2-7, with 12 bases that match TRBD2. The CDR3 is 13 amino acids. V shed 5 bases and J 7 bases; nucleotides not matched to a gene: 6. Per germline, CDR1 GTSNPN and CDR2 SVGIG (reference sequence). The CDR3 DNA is TGTGCCTGGGGACTAGCGGGATTGGGGGAGCAGTACTTC. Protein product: CAWGLAGLGEQYF.

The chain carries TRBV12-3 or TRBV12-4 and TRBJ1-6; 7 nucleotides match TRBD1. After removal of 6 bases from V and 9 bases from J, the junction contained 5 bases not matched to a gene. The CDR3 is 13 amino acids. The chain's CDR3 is CASSRQGGSPLHF. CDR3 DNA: TGTGCCAGCAGCCGACAGGGCGGTTCACCCCTCCACTTT.

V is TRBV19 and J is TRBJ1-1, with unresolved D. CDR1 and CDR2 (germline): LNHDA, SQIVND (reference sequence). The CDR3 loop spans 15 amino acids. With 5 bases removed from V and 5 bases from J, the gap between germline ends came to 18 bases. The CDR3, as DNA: TGTGCCAGTAGTCTGGAGGGCGGTTCGAATACTGAAGCTTTCTTT. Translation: CASSLEGGSNTEAFF.

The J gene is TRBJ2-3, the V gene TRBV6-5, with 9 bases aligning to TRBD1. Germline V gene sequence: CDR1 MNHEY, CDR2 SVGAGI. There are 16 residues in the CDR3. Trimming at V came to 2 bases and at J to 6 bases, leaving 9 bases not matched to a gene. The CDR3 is CASSYLGGQGPDTQYF. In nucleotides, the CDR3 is TGTGCCAGCAGTTACCTTGGGGGACAGGGCCCCGATACGCAGTATTTT.

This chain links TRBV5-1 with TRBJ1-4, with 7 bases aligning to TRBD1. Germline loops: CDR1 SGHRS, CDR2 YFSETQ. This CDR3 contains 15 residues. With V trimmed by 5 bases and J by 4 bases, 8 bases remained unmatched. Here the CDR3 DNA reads TGCGCCAGCAGAAAAACAGGGGCCTTTAATGAAAAACTGTTTTTT. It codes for CASRKTGAFNEKLFF.

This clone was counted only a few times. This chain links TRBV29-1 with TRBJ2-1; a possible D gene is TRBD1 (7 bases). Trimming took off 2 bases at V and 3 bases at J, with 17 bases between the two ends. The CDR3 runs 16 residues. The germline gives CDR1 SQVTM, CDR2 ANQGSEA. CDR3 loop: CSVERGAGGGYNEQFF. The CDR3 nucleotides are TGCAGCGTTGAAAGGGGCGCAGGGGGAGGCTACAATGAGCAGTTCTTC.

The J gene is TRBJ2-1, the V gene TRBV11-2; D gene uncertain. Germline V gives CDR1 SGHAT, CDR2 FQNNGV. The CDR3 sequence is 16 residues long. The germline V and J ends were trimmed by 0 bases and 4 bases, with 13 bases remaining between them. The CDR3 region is CASSLEASVQYNEQFF. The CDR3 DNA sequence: TGTGCCAGCAGCTTAGAGGCTAGTGTTCAATACAATGAGCAGTTCTTC.

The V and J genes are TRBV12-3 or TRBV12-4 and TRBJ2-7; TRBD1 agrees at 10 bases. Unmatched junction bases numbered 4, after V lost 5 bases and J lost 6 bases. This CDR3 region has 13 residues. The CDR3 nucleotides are TGTGCCAGCAGTATAGGACAGGGGGTCGAGCAGTACTTC. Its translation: CASSIGQGVEQYF.

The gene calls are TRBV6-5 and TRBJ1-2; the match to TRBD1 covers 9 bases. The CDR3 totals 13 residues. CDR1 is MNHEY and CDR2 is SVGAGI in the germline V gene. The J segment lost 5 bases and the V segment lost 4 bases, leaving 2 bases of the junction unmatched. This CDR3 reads CASSFGQGYGYTF. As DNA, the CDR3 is TGTGCCAGCAGTTTTGGACAGGGGTATGGCTACACCTTC.

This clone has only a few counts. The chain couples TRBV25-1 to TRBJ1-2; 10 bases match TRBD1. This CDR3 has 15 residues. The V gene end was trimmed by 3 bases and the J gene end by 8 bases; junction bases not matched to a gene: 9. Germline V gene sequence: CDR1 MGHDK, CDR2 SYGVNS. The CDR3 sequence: CASSENMGQGLGYTF. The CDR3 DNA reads TGTGCCAGCAGTGAGAATATGGGACAGGGGTTAGGCTACACCTTC.

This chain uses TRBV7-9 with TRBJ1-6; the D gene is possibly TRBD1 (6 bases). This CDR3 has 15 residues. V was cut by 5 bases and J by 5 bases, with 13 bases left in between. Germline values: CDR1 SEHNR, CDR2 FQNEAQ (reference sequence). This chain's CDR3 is CASSRLQGNNSPLHF. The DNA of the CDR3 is TGTGCCAGCAGCCGCTTACAGGGTAATAATTCACCCCTCCACTTT.

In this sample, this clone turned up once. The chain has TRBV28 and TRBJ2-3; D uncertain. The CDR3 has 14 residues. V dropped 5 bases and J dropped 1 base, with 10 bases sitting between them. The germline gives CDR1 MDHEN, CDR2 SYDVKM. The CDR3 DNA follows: TGTGCCAGCAGTACCGCGTTCCGCACAGATACGCAGTATTTT. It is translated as CASSTAFRTDTQYF.

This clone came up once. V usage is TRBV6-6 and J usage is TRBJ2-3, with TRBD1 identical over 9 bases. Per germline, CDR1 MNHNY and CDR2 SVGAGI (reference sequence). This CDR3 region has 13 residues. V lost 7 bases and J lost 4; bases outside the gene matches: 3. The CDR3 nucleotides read TGTGCCAGCAATGGACAGGGGTCAGATACGCAGTATTTT. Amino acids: CASNGQGSDTQYF.

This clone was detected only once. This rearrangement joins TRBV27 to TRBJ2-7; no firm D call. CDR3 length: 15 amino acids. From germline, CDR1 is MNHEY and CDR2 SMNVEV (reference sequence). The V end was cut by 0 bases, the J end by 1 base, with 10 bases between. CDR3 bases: TGTGCCAGCAGTTTATCGGCAGGATATTCCTACGAGCAGTACTTC. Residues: CASSLSAGYSYEQYF.